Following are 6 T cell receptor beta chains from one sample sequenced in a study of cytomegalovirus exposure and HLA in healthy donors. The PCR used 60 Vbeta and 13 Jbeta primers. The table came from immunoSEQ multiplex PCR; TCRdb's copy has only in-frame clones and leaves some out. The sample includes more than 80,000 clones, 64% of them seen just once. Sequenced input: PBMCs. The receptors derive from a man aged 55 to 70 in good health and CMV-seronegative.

The CDR3 reads CASSSPLEKNEKLFF. The DNA for the CDR3 is TGTGCCAGCAGTTCCCCTCTGGAGAAAAATGAAAAACTGTTTTTT. The chain recombines TRBV27 with TRBJ1-4; D remains unclear. With 4 bases removed from V and 5 bases from J, the gap between germline ends came to 14 bases. Germline CDR1 is MNHEY and CDR2 is SMNVEV (reference sequence). This CDR3 spans 15 amino acids.

CDR3 region: CASSFVGAENEQYF. CDR3 nucleotide sequence: TGTGCCAGCAGCTTTGTAGGGGCGGAGAACGAGCAGTACTTC. The chain joins TRBV5-6 to TRBJ2-5; a weak D match, TRBD1 (5 bases). The DNA end lines up better with TRBJ2-7; the J call may be wrong. Germline-derived CDR1 and CDR2 are SGHDT and YYEEEE. The length of the CDR3 is 14 residues.

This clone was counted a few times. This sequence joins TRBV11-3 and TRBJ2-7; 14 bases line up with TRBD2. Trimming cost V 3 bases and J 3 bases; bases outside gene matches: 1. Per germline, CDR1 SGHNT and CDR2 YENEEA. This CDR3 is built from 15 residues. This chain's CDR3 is CASSFGTSGSYEQYF. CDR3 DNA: TGTGCCAGCAGCTTCGGGACTAGCGGGAGCTACGAGCAGTACTTC.

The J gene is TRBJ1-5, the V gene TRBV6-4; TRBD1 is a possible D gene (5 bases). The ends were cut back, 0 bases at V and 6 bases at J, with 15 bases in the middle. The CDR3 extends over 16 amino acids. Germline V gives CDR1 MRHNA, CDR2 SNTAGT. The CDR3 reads CASSDSRGREGQPQHF. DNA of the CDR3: TGTGCCAGCAGTGACTCTCGCGGCAGGGAAGGTCAGCCCCAGCATTTT.

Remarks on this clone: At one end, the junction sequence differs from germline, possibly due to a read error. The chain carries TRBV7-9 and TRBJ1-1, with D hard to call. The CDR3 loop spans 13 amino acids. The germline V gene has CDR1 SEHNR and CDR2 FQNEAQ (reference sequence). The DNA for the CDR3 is TGTTCCAGCAGCTTAGAACAGAACACTGAAGCTTTCTTT. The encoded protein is CSSSLEQNTEAFF.

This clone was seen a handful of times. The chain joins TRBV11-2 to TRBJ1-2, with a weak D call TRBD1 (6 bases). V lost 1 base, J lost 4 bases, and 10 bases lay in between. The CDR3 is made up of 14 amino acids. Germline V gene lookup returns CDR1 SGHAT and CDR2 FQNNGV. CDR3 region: CASSLAGGGYGYTF. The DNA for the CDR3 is TGTGCCAGCAGCTTAGCGGGAGGGGGCTATGGCTACACCTTC.